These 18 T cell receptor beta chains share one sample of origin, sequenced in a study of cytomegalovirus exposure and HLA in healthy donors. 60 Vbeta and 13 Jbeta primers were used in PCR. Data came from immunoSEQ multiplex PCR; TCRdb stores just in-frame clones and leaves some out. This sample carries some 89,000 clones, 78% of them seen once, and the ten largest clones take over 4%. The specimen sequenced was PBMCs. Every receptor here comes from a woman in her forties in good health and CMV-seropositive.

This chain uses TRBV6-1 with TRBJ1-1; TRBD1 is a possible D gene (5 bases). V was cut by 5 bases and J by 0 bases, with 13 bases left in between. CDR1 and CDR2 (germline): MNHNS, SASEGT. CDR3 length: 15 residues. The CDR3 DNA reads TGTGCCAGCAGTAATCTATACAGGCTGAACACTGAAGCTTTCTTT. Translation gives CASSNLYRLNTEAFF.

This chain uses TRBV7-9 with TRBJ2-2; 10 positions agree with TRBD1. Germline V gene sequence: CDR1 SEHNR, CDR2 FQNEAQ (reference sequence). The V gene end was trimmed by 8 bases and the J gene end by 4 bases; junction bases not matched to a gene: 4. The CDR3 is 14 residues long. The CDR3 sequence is CASAGTGVTGELFF. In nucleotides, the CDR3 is TGTGCCAGCGCCGGGACAGGGGTCACCGGGGAGCTGTTTTTT.

This CDR3 is CAISRRDRGSQETQYF. The CDR3 DNA follows: TGTGCCATCAGTCGCCGGGACAGGGGATCCCAAGAGACCCAGTACTTC. This chain uses TRBV10-3 with TRBJ2-5; 10 nucleotides match TRBD1. After removal of 5 bases from V and 1 base from J, the junction contained 7 bases not matched to a gene. From germline, CDR1 is ENHRY and CDR2 SYGVKD. The CDR3 is made up of 16 amino acids.

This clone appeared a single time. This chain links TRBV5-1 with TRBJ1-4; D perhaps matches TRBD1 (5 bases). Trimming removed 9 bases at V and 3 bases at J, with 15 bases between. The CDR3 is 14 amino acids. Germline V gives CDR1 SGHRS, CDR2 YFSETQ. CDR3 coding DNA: TGCGCCACGTCCCTTGGGGCGGCTAATGAAAAACTGTTTTTT. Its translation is CATSLGAANEKLFF.

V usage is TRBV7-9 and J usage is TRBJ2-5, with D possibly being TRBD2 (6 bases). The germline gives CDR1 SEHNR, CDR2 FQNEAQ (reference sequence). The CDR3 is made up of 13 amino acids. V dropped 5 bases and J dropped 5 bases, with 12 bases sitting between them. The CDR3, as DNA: TGTGCCAGCAGCACCGGAGGGAGCGAGACCCAGTACTTC. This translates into CASSTGGSETQYF.

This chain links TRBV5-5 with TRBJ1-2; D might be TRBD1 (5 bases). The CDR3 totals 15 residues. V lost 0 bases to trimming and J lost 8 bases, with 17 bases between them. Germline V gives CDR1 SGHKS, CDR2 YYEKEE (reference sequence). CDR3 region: CASSLGQGHLYGYTF. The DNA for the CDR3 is TGTGCCAGCAGCTTGGGGCAGGGCCACTTGTACGGCTACACCTTC.

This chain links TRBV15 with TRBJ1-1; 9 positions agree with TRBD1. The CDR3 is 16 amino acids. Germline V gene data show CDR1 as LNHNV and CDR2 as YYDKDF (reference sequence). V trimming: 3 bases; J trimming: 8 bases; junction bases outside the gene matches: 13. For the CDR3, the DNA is TGTGCCACCAGCAGGGGATGGGACAGGGACGCTTCGGAAGCTTTCTTT. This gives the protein CATSRGWDRDASEAFF.

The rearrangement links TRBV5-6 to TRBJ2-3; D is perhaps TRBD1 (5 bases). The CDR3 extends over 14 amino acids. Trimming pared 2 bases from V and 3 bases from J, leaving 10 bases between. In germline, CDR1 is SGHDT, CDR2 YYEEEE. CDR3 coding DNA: TGTGCCAGCAGCTTAGGGGTGTGGACAGATACGCAGTATTTT. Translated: CASSLGVWTDTQYF.

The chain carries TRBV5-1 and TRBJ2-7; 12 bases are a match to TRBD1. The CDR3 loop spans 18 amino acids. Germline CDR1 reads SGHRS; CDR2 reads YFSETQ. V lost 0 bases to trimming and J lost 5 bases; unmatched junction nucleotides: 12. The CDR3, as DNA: TGCGCCAGCAGCTTGGGTCCCGGGACAGGGGGCAGCTTGGACGAGCAGTACTTC. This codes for CASSLGPGTGGSLDEQYF.

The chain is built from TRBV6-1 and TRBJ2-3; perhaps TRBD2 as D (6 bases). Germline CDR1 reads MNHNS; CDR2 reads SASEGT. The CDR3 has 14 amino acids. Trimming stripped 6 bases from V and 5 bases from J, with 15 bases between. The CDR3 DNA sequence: TGTGCCAGCAGCCCACTGGGAGGAGGAGATACGCAGTATTTT. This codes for CASSPLGGGDTQYF.

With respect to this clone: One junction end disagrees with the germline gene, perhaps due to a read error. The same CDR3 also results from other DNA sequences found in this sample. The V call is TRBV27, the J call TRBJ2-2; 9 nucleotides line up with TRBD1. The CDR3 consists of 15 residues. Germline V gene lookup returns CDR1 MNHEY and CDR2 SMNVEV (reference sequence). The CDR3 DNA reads TGCGCCAGCAGGGAACTACAGGGGGCGTACGGGGAGCTGTTTTTT. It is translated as CASRELQGAYGELFF.

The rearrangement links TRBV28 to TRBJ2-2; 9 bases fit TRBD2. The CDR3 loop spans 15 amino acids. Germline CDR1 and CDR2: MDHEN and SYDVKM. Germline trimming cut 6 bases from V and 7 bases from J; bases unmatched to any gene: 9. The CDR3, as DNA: TGTGCCAGCAGAACCAGCGGGAGGAAGCTCGGGGAGCTGTTTTTT. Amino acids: CASRTSGRKLGELFF.

The CDR3 nucleotides read TGTGCCAGCAGCCCGGGGGGACTAGCGGGAGAATACCACCCATCCAGTGAGCAGTTCTTC. Residues: CASSPGGLAGEYHPSSEQFF. The rearrangement uses TRBV5-4 and TRBJ2-1; TRBD2 aligns across 14 bases. The germline CDR1 and CDR2 sequences are SGHNT and YYREEE (reference sequence). V lost 4 bases, J lost 9 bases, and 21 bases stayed unmatched. The CDR3 has 20 residues.

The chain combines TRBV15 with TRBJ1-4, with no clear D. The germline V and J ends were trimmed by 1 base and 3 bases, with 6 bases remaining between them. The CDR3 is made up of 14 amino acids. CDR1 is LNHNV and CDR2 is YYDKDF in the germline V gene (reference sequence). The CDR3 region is CATSRAGSNEKLFF. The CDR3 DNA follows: TGTGCCACCAGCAGAGCGGGGTCTAATGAAAAACTGTTTTTT.

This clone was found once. The CDR3 region has the DNA TGTGCCAGCAGTTACGATTATTGGGGGGATGAGCAGTTCTTC. It encodes CASSYDYWGDEQFF. The chain uses TRBV6-5 and TRBJ2-1, with D perhaps matching TRBD2 (6 bases). Germline loops: CDR1 MNHEY, CDR2 SVGAGI. The V and J ends lost 2 bases and 8 bases respectively, with 13 bases between them. This CDR3 comprises 14 residues.

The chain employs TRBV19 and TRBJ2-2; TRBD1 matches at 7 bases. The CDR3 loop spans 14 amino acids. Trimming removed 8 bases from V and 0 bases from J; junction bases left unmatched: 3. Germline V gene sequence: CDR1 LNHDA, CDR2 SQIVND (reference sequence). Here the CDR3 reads CASGGQSNTGELFF. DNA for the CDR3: TGTGCCAGTGGGGGACAGTCGAACACCGGGGAGCTGTTTTTT.

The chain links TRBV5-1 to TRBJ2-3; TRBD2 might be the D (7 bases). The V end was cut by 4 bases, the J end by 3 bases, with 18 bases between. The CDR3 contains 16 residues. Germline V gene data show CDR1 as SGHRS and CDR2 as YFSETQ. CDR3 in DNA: TGCGCCAGCAGCAGGGGGGGCCCGATGGGGACAGATACGCAGTATTTT. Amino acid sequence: CASSRGGPMGTDTQYF.

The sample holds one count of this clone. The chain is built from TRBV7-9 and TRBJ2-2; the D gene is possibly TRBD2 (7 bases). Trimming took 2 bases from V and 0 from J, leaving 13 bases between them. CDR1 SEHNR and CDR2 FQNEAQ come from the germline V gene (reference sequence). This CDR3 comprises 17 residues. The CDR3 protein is CASSLFWGGANTGELFF. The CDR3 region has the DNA TGTGCCAGCAGCTTATTCTGGGGGGGCGCGAACACCGGGGAGCTGTTTTTT.